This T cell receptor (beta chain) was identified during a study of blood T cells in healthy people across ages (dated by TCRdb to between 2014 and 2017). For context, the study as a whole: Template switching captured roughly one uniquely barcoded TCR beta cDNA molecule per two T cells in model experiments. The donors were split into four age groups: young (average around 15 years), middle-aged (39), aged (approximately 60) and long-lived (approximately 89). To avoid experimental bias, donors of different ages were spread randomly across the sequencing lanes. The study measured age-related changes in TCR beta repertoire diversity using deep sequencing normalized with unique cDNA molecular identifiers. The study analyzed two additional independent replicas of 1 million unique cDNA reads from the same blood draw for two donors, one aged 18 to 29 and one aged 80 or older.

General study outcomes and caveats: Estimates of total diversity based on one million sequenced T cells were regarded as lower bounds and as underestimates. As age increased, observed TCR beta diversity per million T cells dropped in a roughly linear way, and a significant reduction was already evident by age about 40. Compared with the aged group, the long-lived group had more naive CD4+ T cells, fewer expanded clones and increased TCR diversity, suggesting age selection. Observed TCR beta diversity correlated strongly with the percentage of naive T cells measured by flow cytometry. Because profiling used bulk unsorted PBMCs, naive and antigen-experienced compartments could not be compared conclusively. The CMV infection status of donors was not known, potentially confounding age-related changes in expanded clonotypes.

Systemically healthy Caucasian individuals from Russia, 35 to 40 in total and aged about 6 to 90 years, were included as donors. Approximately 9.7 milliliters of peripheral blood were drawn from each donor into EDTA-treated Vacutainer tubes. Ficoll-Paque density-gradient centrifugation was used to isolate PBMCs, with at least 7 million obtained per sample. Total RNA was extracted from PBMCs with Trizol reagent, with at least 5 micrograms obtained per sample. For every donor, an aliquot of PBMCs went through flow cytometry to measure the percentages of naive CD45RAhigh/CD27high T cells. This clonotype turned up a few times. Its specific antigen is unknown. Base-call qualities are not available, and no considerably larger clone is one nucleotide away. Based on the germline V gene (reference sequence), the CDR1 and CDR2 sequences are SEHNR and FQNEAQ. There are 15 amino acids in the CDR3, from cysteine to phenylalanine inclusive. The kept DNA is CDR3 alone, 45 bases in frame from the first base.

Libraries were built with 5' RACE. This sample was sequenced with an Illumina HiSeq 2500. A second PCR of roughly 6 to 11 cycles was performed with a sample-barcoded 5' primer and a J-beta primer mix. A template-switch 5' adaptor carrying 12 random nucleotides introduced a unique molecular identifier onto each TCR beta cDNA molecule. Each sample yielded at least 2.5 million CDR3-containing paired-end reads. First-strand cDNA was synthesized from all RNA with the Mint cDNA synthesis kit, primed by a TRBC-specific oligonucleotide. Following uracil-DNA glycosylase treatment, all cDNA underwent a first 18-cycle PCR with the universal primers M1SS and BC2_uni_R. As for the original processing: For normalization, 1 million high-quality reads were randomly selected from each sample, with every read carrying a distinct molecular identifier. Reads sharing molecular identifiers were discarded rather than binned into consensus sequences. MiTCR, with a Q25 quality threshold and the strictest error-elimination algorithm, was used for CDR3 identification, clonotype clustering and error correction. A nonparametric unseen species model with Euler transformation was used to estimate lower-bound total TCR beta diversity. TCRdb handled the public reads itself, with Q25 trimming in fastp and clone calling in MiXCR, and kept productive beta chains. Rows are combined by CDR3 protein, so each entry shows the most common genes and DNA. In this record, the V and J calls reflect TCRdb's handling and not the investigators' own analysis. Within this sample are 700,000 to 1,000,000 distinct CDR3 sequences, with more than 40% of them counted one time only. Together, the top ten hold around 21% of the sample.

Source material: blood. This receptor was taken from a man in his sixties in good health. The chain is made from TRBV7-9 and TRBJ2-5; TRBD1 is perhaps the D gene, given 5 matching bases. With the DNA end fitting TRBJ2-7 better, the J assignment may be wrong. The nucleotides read TGTGCCAGCAGCTTAGATCGACAGATTTCCTACGAGCAGTACTTC. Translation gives CASSLDRQISYEQYF.